Listed below are T cell receptor beta chains from one sample, sequenced in a study of low-dose radiotherapy and immunotherapy resistance in tumors. TCRdb re-called the reads with MiXCR, one entry per CDR3 protein. The top ten clones hold more than 10% of a sample with some 100,000 distinct CDR3 sequences, less than 25% of them seen once. The sequences come from PBMCs, collected after low-dose radiotherapy plus immunotherapy. These TCRs come from a female donor with ovarian cancer. Each CDR3 is given with its conserved first and last residue. A D gene is named only where the DNA matches it firmly. Size is stated for part of the rows, as once, few or many counts, or as a class when the clone is expanded.

TRBD2	many	TRBV6-5	TRBJ2-3	TGTGCCAGCAGTTCCCGCGGAGTGGGAGTAAAAAGAGCGGGGACAGATACGCAGTATTTT	CASSSRGVGVKRAGTDTQYF
TRBD2	many	TRBV9	TRBJ2-1	TGTGCCAGCAGCGTAGTGGGACTAGCGGGAATCAATGAGCAGTTCTTC	CASSVVGLAGINEQFF
.	many	TRBV6-2/TRBV6-3	TRBJ2-6	TGTGCCAGCAGTCTCGGAAGCTCTGGGGCCAACGTCCTGACTTTC	CASSLGSSGANVLTF
.	many	TRBV18	TRBJ1-3	TGTGCCAGCTCACTCCGGGACACCAACTCTGGAAACACCATATATTTT	CASSLRDTNSGNTIYF
.	.	TRBV9	TRBJ1-1	TGTGCCAGCAGCGTAGTTCTTCGAGGGACTGAAGCTTTCTTT	CASSVVLRGTEAFF
TRBD2	.	TRBV19	TRBJ2-1	TGTGCCAGTAGGGGATCCGGACTAGCGGGAGACCTGAGGTATGAGCAGTTCTTC	CASRGSGLAGDLRYEQFF
.	many	TRBV5-1	TRBJ2-3	TGCGCCAGCAGCTTCGAGGGGGGAGGACATACGCAGTATTTT	CASSFEGGGHTQYF
TRBD2	many	TRBV2	TRBJ2-1	TGTGCCAGCTCGACTCGGGTAGCGGGGTATAATGAGCAGTTCTTC	CASSTRVAGYNEQFF
.	many	TRBV5-1	TRBJ2-1	TGCGCCAGCAGCTTGGGATTGGGCCCGAGCTCCTACAATGAGCAGTTCTTC	CASSLGLGPSSYNEQFF
.	many	TRBV5-1	TRBJ1-1	TGCGCCAGCAGCTTGGAGGGGGGGACTGAAGCTTTCTTT	CASSLEGGTEAFF
.	many	TRBV2	TRBJ2-1	TGTGCCAGCACTCGGCGGGGGCGCTCCTACAATGAGCAGTTCTTC	CASTRRGRSYNEQFF
.	many	TRBV12-3/TRBV12-4	TRBJ1-2	TGTGCCAGCAGTTTATTGGAGCGGGGCTACACCTTC	CASSLLERGYTF
.	.	TRBV3-1	TRBJ2-1	TGTGCCAGCAGCCAAGTAAGGGGTCATGAGCAGTTCTTC	CASSQVRGHEQFF
TRBD1	many	TRBV5-8	TRBJ1-6	TGTGCCAGCAGCTTAAAAACCGCAGGGGGTGGGTATTCACCCCTCCACTTT	CASSLKTAGGGYSPLHF
.	.	TRBV30	TRBJ1-4	TGTGCCTGGAGTGGTGGGCCCCTTAATGAAAAACTGTTTTTT	CAWSGGPLNEKLFF
.	many	TRBV4-1	TRBJ1-5	TGCGCCAGCAGCCAACCACTCCGTAGAGGGGGCAATCAGCCCCAGCATTTT	CASSQPLRRGGNQPQHF
.	many	TRBV19	TRBJ1-5	TGTGCCAGTAGTATAGGTCGGGACTTTAATCAGCCCCAGCATTTT	CASSIGRDFNQPQHF